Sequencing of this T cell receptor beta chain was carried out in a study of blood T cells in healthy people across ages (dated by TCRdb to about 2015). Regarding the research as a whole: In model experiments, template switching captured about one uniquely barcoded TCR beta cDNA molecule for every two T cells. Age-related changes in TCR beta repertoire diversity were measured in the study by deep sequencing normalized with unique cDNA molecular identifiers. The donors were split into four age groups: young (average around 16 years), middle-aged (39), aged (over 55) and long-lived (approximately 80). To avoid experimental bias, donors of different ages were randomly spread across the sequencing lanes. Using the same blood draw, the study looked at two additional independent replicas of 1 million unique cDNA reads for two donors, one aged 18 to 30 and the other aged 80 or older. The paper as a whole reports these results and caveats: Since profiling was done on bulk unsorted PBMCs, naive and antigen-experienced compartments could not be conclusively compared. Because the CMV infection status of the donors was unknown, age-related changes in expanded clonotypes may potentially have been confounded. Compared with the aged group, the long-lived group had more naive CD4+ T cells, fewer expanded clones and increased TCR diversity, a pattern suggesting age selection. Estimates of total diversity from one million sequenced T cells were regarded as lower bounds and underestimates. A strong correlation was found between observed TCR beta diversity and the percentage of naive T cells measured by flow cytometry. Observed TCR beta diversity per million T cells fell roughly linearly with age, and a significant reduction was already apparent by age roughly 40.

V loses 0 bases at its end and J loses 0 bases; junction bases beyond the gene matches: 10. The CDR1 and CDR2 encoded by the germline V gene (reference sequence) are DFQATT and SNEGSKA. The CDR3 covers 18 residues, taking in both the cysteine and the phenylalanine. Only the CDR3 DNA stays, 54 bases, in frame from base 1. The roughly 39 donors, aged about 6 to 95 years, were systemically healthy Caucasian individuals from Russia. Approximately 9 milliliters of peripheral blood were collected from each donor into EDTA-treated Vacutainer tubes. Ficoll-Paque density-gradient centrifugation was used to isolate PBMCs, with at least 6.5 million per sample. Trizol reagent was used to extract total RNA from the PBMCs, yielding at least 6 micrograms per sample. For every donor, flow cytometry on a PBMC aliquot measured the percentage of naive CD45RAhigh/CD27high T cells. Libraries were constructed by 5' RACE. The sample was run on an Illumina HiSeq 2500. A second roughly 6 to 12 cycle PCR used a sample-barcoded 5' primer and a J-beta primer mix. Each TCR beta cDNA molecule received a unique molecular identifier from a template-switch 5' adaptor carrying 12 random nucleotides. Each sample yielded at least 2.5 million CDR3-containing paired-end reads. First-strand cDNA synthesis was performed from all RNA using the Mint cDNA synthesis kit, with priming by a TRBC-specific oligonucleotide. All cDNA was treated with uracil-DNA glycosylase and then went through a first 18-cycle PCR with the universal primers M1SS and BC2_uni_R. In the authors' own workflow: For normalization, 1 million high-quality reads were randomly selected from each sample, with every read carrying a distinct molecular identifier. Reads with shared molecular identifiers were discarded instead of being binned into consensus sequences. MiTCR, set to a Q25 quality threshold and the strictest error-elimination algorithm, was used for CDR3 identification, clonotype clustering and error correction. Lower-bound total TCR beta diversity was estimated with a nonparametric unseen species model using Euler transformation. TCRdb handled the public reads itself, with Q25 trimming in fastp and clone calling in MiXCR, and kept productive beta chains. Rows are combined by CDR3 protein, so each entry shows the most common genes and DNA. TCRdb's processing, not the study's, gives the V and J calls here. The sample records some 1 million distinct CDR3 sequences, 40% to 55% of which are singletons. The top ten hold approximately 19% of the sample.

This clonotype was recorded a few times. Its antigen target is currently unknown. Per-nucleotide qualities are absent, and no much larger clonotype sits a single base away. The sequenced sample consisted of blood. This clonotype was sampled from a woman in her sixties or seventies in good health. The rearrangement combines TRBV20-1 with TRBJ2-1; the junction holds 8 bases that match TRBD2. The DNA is TGCAGTGCTAGAGATCGCTTGCGGGAGGCCAGCTCCTACAATGAGCAGTTCTTC. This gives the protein CSARDRLREASSYNEQFF.